Sequencing of this TCR beta chain was carried out in a study of cytomegalovirus exposure and HLA in healthy donors. Points from the study as a whole: TCR beta chains associated with HLA were, in a later analysis, more clonally expanded than equally common others. The authors confirmed in vitro that three CMV-associated chains were specific for CMV antigens. Rarity marked most TCR sequences, yet some public TCRs occurred in many donors.

PCR employed 60 Vbeta and 13 Jbeta primers. Here immunoSEQ multiplex PCR was the method, and the copy in TCRdb shows in-frame clones only, minus some. The sample has more than 100,000 clones; around nine tenths are singletons. Comment on this clone: No antigen is known for it.

Donors likely had unrecorded immune exposures despite being nominally healthy when sampled. Germline V CDR1 and CDR2: SGHNT, YYREEE (reference sequence). V lost 3 bases to trimming and J lost 0 bases, with 13 bases between them. This CDR3 comprises 15 residues. The rearrangement uses TRBV5-4 and TRBJ2-7, with D possibly TRBD2 on 5 matching bases. Sequences were obtained from PBMCs. The sequence was obtained from a woman aged 30 to 39 in good health and CMV-seronegative. The CDR3 DNA reads TGTGCCAGCAGCTCCCAAGCGGTGTCCTCCTACGAGCAGTACTTC. It translates to CASSSQAVSSYEQYF.